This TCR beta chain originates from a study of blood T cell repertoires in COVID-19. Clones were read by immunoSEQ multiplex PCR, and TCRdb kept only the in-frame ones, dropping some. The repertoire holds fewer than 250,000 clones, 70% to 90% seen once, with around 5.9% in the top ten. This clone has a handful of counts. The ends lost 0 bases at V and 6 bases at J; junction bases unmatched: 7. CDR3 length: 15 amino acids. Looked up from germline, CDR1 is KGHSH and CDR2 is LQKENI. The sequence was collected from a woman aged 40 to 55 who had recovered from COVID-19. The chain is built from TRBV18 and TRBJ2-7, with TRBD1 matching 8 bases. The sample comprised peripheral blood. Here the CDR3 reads CASSPPNRGDLEQYF. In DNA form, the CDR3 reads TGTGCCAGCTCACCACCCAACAGGGGGGACCTCGAGCAGTACTTC.